Below, one T cell receptor beta chain is given with its context. These data belong to a study of T cell changes during pregnancy in multiple sclerosis. The CDR3 sequence is 15 residues long. Trimming cost V 5 bases and J 4 bases; bases outside gene matches: 10. Germline loops: CDR1 SGHRS, CDR2 YFSETQ. Data came from immunoSEQ multiplex PCR; TCRdb stores just in-frame clones and leaves some out. Of roughly 97,000 clones in the sample, about nine tenths were seen once. V usage is TRBV5-1 and J usage is TRBJ1-1; 8 nucleotides align to TRBD1. Sequenced material: peripheral blood, taken in the second trimester of pregnancy. The clonotype originates from a female donor in good health, enrolled as a control in a pregnancy study. CDR3 region: CASRTYGQGTTEAFF. Written as DNA, the CDR3 is TGCGCCAGCAGGACGTACGGACAGGGCACCACTGAAGCTTTCTTT. The complete variable domain, with remaining parts taken from reference TRBV5-1 and TRBJ1-1, reads KAGVTQTPRYLIKTRGQQVTLSCSPISGHRSVSWYQQTPGQGLQFLFEYFSETQRNKGNFPGRFSGRQFSNSRSEMNVSTLELGDSALYLCASRTYGQGTTEAFFGQGTRLTVV.